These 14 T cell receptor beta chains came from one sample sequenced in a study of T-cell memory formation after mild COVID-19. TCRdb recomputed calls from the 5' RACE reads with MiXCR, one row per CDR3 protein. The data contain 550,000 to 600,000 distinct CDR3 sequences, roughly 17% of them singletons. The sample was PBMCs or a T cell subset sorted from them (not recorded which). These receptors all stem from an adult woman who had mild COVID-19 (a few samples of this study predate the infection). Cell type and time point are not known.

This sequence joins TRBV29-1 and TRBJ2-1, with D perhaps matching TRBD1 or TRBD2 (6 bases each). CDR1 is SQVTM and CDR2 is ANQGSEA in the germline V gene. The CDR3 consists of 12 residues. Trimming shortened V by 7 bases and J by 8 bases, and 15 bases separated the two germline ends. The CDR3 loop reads CSGGGSSHEQFF. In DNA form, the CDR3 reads TGCAGCGGAGGGGGGAGCTCGCATGAGCAGTTCTTC.

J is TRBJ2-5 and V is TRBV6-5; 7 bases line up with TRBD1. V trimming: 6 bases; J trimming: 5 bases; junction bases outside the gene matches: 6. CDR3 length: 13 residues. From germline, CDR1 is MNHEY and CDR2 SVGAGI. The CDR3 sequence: CASSRQGWETQYF. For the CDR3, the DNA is TGTGCCAGCAGCCGACAGGGTTGGGAGACCCAGTACTTC.

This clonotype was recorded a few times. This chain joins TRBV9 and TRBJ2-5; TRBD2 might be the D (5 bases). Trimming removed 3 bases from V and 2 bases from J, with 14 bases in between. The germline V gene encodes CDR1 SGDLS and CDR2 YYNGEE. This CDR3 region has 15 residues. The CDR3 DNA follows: TGTGCCAGCAGCGGTGGCGGGCCCCCACAAGAGACCCAGTACTTC. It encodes CASSGGGPPQETQYF.

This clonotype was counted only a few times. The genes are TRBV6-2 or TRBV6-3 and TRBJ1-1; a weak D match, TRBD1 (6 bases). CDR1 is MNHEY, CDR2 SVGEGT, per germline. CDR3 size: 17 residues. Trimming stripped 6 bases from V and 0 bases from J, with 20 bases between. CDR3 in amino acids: CASSPVRTVKVNTEAFF. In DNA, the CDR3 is TGTGCCAGCAGCCCAGTTAGGACAGTGAAAGTGAACACTGAAGCTTTCTTT.

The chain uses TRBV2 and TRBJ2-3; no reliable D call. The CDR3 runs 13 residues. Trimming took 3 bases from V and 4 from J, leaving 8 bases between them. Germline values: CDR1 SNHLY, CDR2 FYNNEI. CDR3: CASSDPVPDTQYF. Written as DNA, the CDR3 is TGTGCCAGCAGTGACCCAGTACCAGATACGCAGTATTTT. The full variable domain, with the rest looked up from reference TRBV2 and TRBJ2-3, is EPEVTQTPSHQVTQMGQEVILRCVPISNHLYFYWYRQILGQKVEFLVSFYNNEISEKSEIFDDQFSVERPDGSNFTLKIRSTKLEDSAMYFCASSDPVPDTQYFGPGTRLTVL.

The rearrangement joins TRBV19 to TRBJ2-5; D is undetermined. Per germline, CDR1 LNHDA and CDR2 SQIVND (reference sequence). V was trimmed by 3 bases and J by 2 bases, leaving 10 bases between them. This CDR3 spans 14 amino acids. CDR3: CASSMRHVQETQYF. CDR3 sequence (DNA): TGTGCCAGTAGTATGCGACACGTTCAAGAGACCCAGTACTTC.

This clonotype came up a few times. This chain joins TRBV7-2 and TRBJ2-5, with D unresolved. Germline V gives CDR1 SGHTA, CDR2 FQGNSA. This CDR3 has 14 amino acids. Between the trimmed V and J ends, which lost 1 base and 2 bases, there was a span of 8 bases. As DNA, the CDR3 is TGTGCCAGCAGCTTAGGTTTCGGGCAAGAGACCCAGTACTTC. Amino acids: CASSLGFGQETQYF.

CDR3 bases: TGCGCCAGCAGCCAAGATGGGCAGATCCTTCGGCCCCAGCATTTT. Its protein is CASSQDGQILRPQHF. The rearrangement uses TRBV4-1 and TRBJ1-5; D is ambiguous. The CDR3 is 15 residues long. V gave up 0 bases and J gave up 9 bases, with 15 bases separating them. Germline V gives CDR1 MGHRA, CDR2 YSYEKL.

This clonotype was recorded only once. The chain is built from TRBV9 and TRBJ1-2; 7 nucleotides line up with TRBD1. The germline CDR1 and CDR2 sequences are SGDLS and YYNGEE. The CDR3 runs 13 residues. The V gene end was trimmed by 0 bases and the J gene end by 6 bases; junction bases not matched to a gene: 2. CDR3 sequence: CASSVDGQDGYTF. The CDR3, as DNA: TGTGCCAGCAGCGTAGATGGACAGGATGGCTACACCTTC.

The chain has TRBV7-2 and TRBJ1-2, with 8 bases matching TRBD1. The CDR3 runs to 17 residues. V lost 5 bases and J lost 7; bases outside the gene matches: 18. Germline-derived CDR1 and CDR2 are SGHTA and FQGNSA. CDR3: CASSLGWTGQGLRGYTF. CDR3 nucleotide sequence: TGTGCCAGCAGCCTAGGCTGGACAGGACAGGGCTTACGTGGCTACACCTTC.

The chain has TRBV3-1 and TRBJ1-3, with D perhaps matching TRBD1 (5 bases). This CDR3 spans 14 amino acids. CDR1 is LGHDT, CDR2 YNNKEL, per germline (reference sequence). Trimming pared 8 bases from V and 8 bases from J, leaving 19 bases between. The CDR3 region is CASVGGVGRDTIYF. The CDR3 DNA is TGTGCCAGCGTGGGGGGAGTCGGCCGGGACACCATATATTTT.

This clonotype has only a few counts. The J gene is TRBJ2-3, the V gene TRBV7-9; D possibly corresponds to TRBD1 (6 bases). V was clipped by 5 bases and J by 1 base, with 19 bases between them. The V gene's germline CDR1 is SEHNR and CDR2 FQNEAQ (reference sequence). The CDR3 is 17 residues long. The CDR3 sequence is CASSRQGWREGTDTQYF. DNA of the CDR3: TGTGCCAGCAGCCGCCAGGGGTGGAGAGAAGGCACAGATACGCAGTATTTT.

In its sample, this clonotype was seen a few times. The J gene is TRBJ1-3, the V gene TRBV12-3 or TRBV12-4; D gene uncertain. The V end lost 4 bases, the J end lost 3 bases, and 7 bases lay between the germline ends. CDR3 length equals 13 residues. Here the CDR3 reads CASSSTLGNTIYF. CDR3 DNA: TGTGCCAGCAGTTCCACACTTGGAAACACCATATATTTT.

As DNA, the CDR3 is TGTGCCAGCAGCTTAGCGAGCGCAGCATGGGGGACTGGGGCCAACGTCCTGACTTTC. It yields the protein CASSLASAAWGTGANVLTF. The V gene is TRBV7-8, the J gene TRBJ2-6; the D gene could be TRBD1 or TRBD2 (5 bases each). CDR3 length equals 19 residues. V was trimmed by 0 bases and J by 2 bases, leaving 17 bases between them. Germline V gives CDR1 SGHVS, CDR2 FQNEAQ.